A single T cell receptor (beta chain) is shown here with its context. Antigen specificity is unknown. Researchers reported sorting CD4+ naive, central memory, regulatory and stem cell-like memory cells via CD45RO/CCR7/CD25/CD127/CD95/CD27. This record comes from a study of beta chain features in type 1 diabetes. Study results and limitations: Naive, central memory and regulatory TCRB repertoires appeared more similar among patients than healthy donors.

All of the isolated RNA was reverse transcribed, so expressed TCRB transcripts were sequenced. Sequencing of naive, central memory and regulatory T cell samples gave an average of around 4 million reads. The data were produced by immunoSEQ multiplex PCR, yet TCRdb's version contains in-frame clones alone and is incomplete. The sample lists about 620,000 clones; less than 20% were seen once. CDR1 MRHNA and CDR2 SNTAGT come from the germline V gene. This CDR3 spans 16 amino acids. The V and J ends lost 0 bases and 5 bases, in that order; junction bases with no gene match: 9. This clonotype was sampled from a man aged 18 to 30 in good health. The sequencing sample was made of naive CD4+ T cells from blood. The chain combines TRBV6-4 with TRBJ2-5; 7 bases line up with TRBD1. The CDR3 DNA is TGTGCCAGCAGTGACTCCCCCGCAGGGGGTAGGGAGACCCAGTACTTC. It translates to CASSDSPAGGRETQYF.